This T cell receptor (beta chain) stems from a study of control samples from healthy donors and cancer patients. CDR1 is SQVTM, CDR2 ANQGSEA, per germline. V was pared by 7 bases and J by 2 bases, with 8 bases of the junction left unmatched. This CDR3 has 16 amino acids. Assay: immunoSEQ multiplex PCR; the TCRdb copy retains only in-frame clones and omits some. The table lists 100,000 to 150,000 clones, roughly 87% of them singletons. This sequence joins TRBV29-1 and TRBJ2-3, with 14 bases fitting TRBD2. The source is a man aged 18 to 29 in good health. Source material: blood. CDR3 sequence (DNA): TGCAGCGCCGTAGGGACTAGCGGGAGACTCACAGATACGCAGTATTTT. Its translation is CSAVGTSGRLTDTQYF.